This T cell receptor beta chain was identified in a study of cytomegalovirus exposure and HLA in healthy donors. Study summary: Out of approximately 170 million T cells, an earlier analysis found 117 million unique TCR beta sequences in total.

This clone has more than one count but fewer than ten. Its antigen remains unknown. Findings and limits, study-wide: The investigators catalogued 164 TCR beta chains as cytomegalovirus-associated. In a later analysis, TCR beta V- and J-gene trimming was associated with a missense DCLRE1C variant. Fewer N-insertions than the roughly 670-donor mean were reportedly shown by an Asian-associated ancestry cluster in a later analysis.

It was with 60 Vbeta and 13 Jbeta primers that the PCR ran. The protocol was immunoSEQ multiplex PCR, while the TCRdb copy is restricted to in-frame clones and leaves out a portion. The repertoire holds over 85,000 clones, more than 65% seen once, with 5% to 7.5% in the top ten. CDR1 is SEHNR and CDR2 is FQNEAQ in the germline V gene (reference sequence). V gave up 4 bases and J gave up 7 bases; unmatched junction bases: 8. The CDR3 spans 14 residues. The receptor was derived from a man between 25 and 39 years old in good health and CMV-seropositive. This chain uses TRBV7-9 with TRBJ1-1; 8 bases agree with TRBD1. Input material: PBMCs. The CDR3 protein is CASSSTGQGDEAFF. The CDR3, as DNA: TGTGCCAGCAGCTCGACCGGACAGGGTGATGAAGCTTTCTTT.